This TCR beta chain appears in the sequencing data of a study of T cells in Graves' hyperthyroidism and ophthalmopathy. Study-wide points: Prediction of ophthalmopathy progression came a median approximately 7 months pre-onset.

No progression to ophthalmopathy during 18 months of follow-up defined stable disease. Researchers amplified the TCR beta CDR3 regions from RNA transcripts. HTBI primers were employed in a first-round RT-PCR of the TCR CDR3. TCRdb reprocessed the multiplex PCR reads with MiXCR, giving one entry per CDR3 protein. This sample has hundreds of thousands of distinct CDR3 sequences, with 35% to 55% found just once. In this sample, this clonotype turned up a few times. As yet, its antigen is unknown. Germline CDR1 SGHTA, CDR2 FQGTGA. There are 11 residues in the CDR3. V lost 5 bases and J lost 7, with 5 bases in between.

The sample consisted of peripheral blood or thyroid tissue (not recorded which). The V and J genes are TRBV7-3 and TRBJ2-2; D gene unclear. This TCR was recovered from a woman aged 18-29 years with Graves' hyperthyroidism. The CDR3: CASSQSGELFF. Here the CDR3 DNA reads TGTGCCAGCAGCCAGAGCGGGGAGCTGTTTTTT. Full variable domain (rest looked up from reference TRBV7-3 and TRBJ2-2): GAGVSQTPSNKVTEKGKYVELRCDPISGHTALYWYRQSLGQGPEFLIYFQGTGAADDSGLPNDRFFAVRPEGSVSTLKIQRTERGDSAVYLCASSQSGELFFGEGSRLTVL.